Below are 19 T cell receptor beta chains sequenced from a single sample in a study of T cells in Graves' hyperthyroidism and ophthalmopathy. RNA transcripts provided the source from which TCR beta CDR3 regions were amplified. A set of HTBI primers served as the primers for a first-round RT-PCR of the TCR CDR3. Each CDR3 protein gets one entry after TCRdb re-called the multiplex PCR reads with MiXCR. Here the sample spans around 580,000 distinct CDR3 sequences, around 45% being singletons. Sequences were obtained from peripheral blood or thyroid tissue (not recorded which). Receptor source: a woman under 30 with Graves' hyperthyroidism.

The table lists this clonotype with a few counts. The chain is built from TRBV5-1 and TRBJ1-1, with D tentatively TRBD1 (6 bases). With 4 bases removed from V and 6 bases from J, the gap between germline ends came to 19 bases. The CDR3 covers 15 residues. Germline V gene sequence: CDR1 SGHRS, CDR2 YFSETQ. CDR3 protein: CASSEGQNTRPEAFF. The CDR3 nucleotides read TGCGCCAGCAGCGAAGGACAGAACACCAGACCTGAAGCTTTCTTT.

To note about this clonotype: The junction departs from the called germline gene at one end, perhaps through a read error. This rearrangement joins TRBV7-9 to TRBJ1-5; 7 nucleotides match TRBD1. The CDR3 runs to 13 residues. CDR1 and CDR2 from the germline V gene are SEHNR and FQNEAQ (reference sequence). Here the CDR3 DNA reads TGTGCCAGCAGACGGGACAGCCTTAGGACCCAGCAGTTT. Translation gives CASRRDSLRTQQF. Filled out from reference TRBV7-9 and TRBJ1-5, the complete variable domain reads DTGVSQNPRHKITKRGQNVTFRCDPISEHNRLYWYRQTLGQGPEFLTYFQNEAQLEKSRLLSDRFSAERPKGSFSTLEIQRTEQGDSAMYLCASRRDSLRTQQFGDGTRLSIL.

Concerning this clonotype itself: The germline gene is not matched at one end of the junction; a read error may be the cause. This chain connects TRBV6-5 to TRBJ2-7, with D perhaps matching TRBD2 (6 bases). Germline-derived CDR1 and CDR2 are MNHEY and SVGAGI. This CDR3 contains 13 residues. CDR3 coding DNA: TGTGCCGGCAGTTACTCGGGAGTGGGTGAGCAGTACTTC. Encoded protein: CAGSYSGVGEQYF.

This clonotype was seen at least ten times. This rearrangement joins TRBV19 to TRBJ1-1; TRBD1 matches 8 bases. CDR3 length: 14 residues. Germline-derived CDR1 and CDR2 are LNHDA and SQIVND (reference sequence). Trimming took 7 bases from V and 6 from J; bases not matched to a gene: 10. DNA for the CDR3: TGTGCCAGTAAGAACAGGGGGGGAAGTCCTGAAGCTTTCTTT. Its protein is CASKNRGGSPEAFF. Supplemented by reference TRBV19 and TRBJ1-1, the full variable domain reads DGGITQSPKYLFRKEGQNVTLSCEQNLNHDAMYWYRQDPGQGLRLIYYSQIVNDFQKGDIAEGYSVSREKKESFPLTVTSAQKNPTAFYLCASKNRGGSPEAFFGQGTRLTVV.

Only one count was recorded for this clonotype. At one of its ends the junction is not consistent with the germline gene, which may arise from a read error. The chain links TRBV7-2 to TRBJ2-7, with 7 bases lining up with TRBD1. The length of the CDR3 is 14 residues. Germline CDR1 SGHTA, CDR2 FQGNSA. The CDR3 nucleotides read TGCGCCAGCGGTTCTGGACAGGAGGTTTCCGAGCAGTACTTC. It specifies CASGSGQEVSEQYF.

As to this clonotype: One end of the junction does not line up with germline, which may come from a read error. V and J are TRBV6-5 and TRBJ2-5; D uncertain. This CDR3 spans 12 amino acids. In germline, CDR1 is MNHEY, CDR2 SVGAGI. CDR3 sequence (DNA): TGTGCCTGCAGTTACGTTCAAGAGACCCAGTACTTC. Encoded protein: CACSYVQETQYF.

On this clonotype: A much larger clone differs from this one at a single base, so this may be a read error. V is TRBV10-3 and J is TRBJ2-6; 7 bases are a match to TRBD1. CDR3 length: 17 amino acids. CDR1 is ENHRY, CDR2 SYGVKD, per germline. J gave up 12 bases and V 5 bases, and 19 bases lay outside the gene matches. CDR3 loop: CAISFPGQLPSTSVLTF. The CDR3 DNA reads TGTGCCATCAGTTTCCCGGGACAGCTCCCCTCAACCTCCGTCCTGACTTTC.

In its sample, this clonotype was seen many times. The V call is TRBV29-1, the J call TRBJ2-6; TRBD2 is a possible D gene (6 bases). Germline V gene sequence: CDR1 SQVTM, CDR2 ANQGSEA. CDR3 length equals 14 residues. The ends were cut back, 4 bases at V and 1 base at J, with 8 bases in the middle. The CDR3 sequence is CSVAGESGANVLTF. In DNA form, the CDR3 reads TGCAGCGTTGCGGGAGAATCTGGGGCCAACGTCCTGACTTTC. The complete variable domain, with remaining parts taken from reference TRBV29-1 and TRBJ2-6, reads SAVISQKPSRDICQRGTSLTIQCQVDSQVTMMFWYRQQPGQSLTLIATANQGSEATYESGFVIDKFPISRPNLTFSTLTVSNMSPEDSSIYLCSVAGESGANVLTFGAGSRLTVL.

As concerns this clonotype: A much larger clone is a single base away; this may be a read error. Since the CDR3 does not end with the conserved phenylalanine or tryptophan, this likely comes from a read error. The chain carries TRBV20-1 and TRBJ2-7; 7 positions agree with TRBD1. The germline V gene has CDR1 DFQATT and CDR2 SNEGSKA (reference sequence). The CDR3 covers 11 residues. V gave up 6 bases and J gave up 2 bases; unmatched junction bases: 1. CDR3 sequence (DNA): TGCAGTGCCCAGGGGGCCTACGAGCAGTACTCC. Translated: CSAQGAYEQYS.

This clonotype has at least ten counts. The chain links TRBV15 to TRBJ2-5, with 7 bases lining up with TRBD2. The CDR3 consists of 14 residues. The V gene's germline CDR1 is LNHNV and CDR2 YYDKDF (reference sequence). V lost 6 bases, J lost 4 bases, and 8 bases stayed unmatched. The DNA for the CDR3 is TGTGCCACCAGAGGGAGGGTCGATTCAGAGACCCAGTACTTC. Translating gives CATRGRVDSETQYF.

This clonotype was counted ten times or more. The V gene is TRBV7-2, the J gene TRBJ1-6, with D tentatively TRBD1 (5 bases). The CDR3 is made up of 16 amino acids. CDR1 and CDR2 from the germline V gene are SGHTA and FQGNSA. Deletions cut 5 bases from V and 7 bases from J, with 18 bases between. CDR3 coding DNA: TGTGCCAGCAGCCCCACAGGAGCGGGTTTCAATTCACCCCTCCACTTT. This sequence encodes CASSPTGAGFNSPLHF.

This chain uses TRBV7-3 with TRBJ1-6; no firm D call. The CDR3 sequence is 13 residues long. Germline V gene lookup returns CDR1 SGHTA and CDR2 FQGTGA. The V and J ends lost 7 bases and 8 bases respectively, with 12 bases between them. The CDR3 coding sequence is TGTGCCAGCATGAGGACCCAAGATTCACCCCTCCACTTT. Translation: CASMRTQDSPLHF.

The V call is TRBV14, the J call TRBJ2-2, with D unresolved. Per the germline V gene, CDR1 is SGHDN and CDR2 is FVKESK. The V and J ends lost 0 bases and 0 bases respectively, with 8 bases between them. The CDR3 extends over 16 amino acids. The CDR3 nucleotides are TGTGCCAGCAGCCAAGATCGGTATACGAACACCGGGGAGCTGTTTTTT. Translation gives CASSQDRYTNTGELFF.

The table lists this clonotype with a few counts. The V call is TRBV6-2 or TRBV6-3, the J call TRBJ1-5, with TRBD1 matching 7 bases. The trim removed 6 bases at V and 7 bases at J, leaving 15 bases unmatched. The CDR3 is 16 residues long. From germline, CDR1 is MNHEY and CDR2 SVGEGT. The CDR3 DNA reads TGTGCCAGCAGACCGACTAACAGGGGAAGAGGACAGCCCCAGCATTTT. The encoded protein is CASRPTNRGRGQPQHF.

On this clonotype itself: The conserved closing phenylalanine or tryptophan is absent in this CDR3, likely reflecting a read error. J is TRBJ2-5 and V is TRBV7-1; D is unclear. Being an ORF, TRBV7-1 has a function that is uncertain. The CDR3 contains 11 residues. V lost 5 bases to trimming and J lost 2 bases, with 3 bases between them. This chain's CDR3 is CASSEQETQYL. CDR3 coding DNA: TGTGCCAGCAGCGAGCAAGAGACCCAGTACCTC.

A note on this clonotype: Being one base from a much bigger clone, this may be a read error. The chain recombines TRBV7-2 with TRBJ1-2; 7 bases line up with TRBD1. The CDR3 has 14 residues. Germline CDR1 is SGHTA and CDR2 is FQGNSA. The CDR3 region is CASRMDRINYGHTF. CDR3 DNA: TGTGCCAGCAGAATGGACAGGATTAATTATGGCCACACCTTC.

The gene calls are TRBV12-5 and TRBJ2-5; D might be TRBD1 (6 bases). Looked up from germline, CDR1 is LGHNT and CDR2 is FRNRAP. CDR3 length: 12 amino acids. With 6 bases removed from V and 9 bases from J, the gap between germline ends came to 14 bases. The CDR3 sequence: CASGYTGSSQYF. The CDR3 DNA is TGTGCTAGTGGGTACACAGGGTCCTCCCAGTACTTC.

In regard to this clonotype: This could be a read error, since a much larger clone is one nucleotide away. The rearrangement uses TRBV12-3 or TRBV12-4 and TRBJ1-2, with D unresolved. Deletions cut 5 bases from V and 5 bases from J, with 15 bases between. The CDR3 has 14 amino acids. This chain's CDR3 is CASSTFRLTYGYTF. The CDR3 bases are TGTGCCAGCAGTACGTTTAGGTTGACATATGGCTACACCTTC.

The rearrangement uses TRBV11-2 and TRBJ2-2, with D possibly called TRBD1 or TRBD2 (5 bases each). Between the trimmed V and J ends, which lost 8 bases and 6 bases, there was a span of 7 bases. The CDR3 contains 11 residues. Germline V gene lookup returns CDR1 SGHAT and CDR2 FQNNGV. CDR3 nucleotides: TGTGCCAGCGGGGGACCCGGGGAGCTGTTTTTT. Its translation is CASGGPGELFF.